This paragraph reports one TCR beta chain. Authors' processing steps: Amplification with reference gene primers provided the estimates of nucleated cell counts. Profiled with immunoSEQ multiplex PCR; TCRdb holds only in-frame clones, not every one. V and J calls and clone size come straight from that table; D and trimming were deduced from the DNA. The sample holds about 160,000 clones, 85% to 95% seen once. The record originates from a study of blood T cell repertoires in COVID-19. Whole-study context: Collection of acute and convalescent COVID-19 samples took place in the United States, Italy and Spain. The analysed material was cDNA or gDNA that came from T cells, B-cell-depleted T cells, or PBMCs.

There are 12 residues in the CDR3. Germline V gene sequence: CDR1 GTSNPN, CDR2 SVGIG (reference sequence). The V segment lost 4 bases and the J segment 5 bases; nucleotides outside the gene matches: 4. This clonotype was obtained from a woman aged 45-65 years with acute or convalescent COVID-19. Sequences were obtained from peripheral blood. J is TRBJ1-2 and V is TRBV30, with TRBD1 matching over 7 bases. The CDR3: CAWTGGFYGYTF. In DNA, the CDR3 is TGTGCCTGGACAGGGGGGTTTTATGGCTACACCTTC.